The table lists the clone carrying this T cell receptor beta chain with a few counts. Its antigen is undetermined. This CDR3 is 11 amino acids long. Germline V gene sequence: CDR1 GTSNPN, CDR2 SVGIG (reference sequence). V was trimmed by 8 bases and J by 3 bases, leaving 10 bases between them. The whole isolated RNA underwent reverse transcription, so sequencing captured expressed TCRB transcripts. Profiling relied on immunoSEQ multiplex PCR, and the TCRdb table lists in-frame clones only, not all of them. The sample contains about 210,000 clones, roughly 11% of which appear only once. This sample is drawn from a study of beta chain features in type 1 diabetes. The study, taken as a whole, reports: HLA influence on TCRB rearrangement stayed unresolved here. High-TCR-expressing cells could be over-represented by cDNA sequencing.

V gene TRBV30 combines with J gene TRBJ1-1; unclear D gene. The sequencing input was central memory CD4+ T cells from blood. The sequence derives from a man younger than 30 in good health. In DNA, the CDR3 is TGTGCCGGGGAGAGGGACACTGAAGCTTTCTTT. Translated: CAGERDTEAFF. The full variable domain, rest sourced from reference TRBV30 and TRBJ1-1, is SQTIHQWPATLVQPVGSPLSLECTVEGTSNPNLYWYRQAAGRGLQLLFYSVGIGQISSEVPQNLSASRPQDRQFILSSKKLLLSDSGFYLCAGERDTEAFFGQGTRLTVV.